A selection of T cell receptor beta chains follows, all from one sample in a study of CD8 T cells in ankylosing spondylitis. MiXCR was run by TCRdb on the 5' RACE reads, yielding one entry per CDR3 protein. The sample records 150,000 or so distinct CDR3 sequences, around a third being singletons. Input material: synovial fluid, either unsorted or a sorted T cell fraction (not recorded which). These receptors all stem from a male donor with ankylosing spondylitis. Each CDR3 is given with its conserved first and last residue. The order of the fields is V gene, D gene, clone size, J gene, CDR3 DNA, CDR3 protein. D genes are given only for firm matches. Rows give clone size only sometimes, using once, few, many, or a class for an expanded clone.

TRBV5-6	TRBD1	many	TRBJ2-7	TGTGCCAGCAGCAGATATCCCGGGACAGGGGCCCACGAGCAGTACTTC	CASSRYPGTGAHEQYF
TRBV20-1	NA	NA	TRBJ2-2	TGCAGTGCTAGAGTAGGTTATGTCAACACCGGGGAGCTGTTTTTT	CSARVGYVNTGELFF
TRBV12-3/TRBV12-4	TRBD1	NA	TRBJ2-4	TGTGCCAGCACCTCGACAGGGCTCAGGGACATTCAGTACTTC	CASTSTGLRDIQYF
TRBV7-3	TRBD2	NA	TRBJ2-1	TGTGCCAGCAGCTTAAATTTCGGGAGGGTGCAGTTCTTC	CASSLNFGRVQFF
TRBV29-1	NA	many	TRBJ2-7	TGCAGCGTTGCGTCTAGTCGGTACGAGCAGTACTTC	CSVASSRYEQYF
TRBV7-3	TRBD2	NA	TRBJ2-7	TGTGCCAGCAGTCCAATAGGGACTAGCGGGAGGGCCCCCCGAGAGCAGTACTTC	CASSPIGTSGRAPREQYF
TRBV24-1	NA	few	TRBJ1-1	TGTGCCACCAGTGATGGGCAGAACACTGAAGCTTTCTTT	CATSDGQNTEAFF
TRBV7-2	TRBD2	NA	TRBJ2-5	TGTGCCAGCAGCTTAAGCGGGAGGGTTCAAGAGACCCAGTACTTC	CASSLSGRVQETQYF
TRBV12-3/TRBV12-4	NA	few	TRBJ1-1	TGTGCCAGCAGCAGACCCCGGAACACTGAAGCTTTCTTT	CASSRPRNTEAFF
TRBV28	TRBD1	few	TRBJ1-4	TGTGCCAGCAGTTCGGACAGGACCAATGAAAAACTGTTTTTT	CASSSDRTNEKLFF
TRBV7-9	NA	NA	TRBJ1-1	TGTGCCAGCAGCCGAGGGGAGACTGAAGCTTTCTTT	CASSRGETEAFF
TRBV7-8	NA	many	TRBJ1-4	TGTGCCAGCAGCTTAGTAGCACCAACTAATGAAAAACTGTTTTTT	CASSLVAPTNEKLFF
TRBV20-1	NA	NA	TRBJ2-1	TGCAGTGCTAGAGCCCCCAGCACTAGCAAAGATGAGCAGTTCTTC	CSARAPSTSKDEQFF
TRBV12-3/TRBV12-4	NA	many	TRBJ1-3	TGTGCCAGCATGGAGGGTTTGAACACCATATATTTT	CASMEGLNTIYF
TRBV11-2	TRBD1	many	TRBJ2-7	TGTGCCAGCAGCTTAGGGACAGGCTCAGGTGGCGAGCAGTACTTC	CASSLGTGSGGEQYF
TRBV29-1	TRBD2	NA	TRBJ2-1	TGCAGCGTCCCGGGACTAGCGGGAGGGGACAATGAGCAGTTCTTC	CSVPGLAGGDNEQFF
TRBV7-9	TRBD1	few	TRBJ1-2	TGTGCCAGCAGCCATACGACAGGGTCGGGGGATGGCTACACCTTC	CASSHTTGSGDGYTF
TRBV11-2	TRBD2	many	TRBJ2-7	TGTGCCAGCAGCTTAGCCGGAATAGCGGGAGCCTACGAGCAGTACTTC	CASSLAGIAGAYEQYF
TRBV9	NA	NA	TRBJ1-5	TGTGCCAGCAGCGGAGGTGACCCGAGCAATCAGCCCCAGCATTTT	CASSGGDPSNQPQHF
TRBV7-9	NA	many	TRBJ1-1	TGTGCCAGCAGCTTAGTAGTTGTTGGGGGTGAAGCTTTCTTT	CASSLVVVGGEAFF
TRBV3-1	TRBD2	few	TRBJ2-3	TGTGCCAGCAGCCAAGGGGGACTAGCCCCCACAGATACGCAGTATTTT	CASSQGGLAPTDTQYF
TRBV15	NA	NA	TRBJ1-6	TGTGCCACCCCTGGGGGACCCCTCCACTTT	CATPGGPLHF
TRBV11-2	TRBD1	many	TRBJ2-6	TGTGCCAGCAGCCCGGGACAGGGGGCACCTATTCAGACCAACGTCCTGACTTTC	CASSPGQGAPIQTNVLTF
TRBV10-3	NA	many	TRBJ2-3	TGTGCCATCAGCGAGCCCTCTAGCACAGATACGCAGTATTTT	CAISEPSSTDTQYF
TRBV12-3/TRBV12-4	NA	few	TRBJ2-7	TGTGCCAGCGGGCGTGGGGCCGCACCTTCCTACGAGCAGTACTTC	CASGRGAAPSYEQYF
TRBV5-1	NA	NA	TRBJ2-4	TGCGCCAGCAGCTCGGGGCAGTGGGCGGCGAACATTCAGTACTTC	CASSSGQWAANIQYF
TRBV2	TRBD1	NA	TRBJ1-2	TGTGCCAGCAGTAAGACGGACAGGGGAAAGGTCAGCGGCTACACCTTC	CASSKTDRGKVSGYTF
TRBV15	NA	NA	TRBJ1-1	TGTGCCACCAGCGGGGACCTTCCCATTGAAGCTTTCTTT	CATSGDLPIEAFF
TRBV3-1	TRBD1	NA	TRBJ2-6	TGTGCCAGCAGCCCGTGGACAGGGGCCTCTGGGGCCAACGTCCTGACTTTC	CASSPWTGASGANVLTF
TRBV5-6	NA	NA	TRBJ1-5	TGTGCCAGCAGCTTATGGAGATCAGCTCGCCGCACCGGGAGTCAGCCCCAGCATTTT	CASSLWRSARRTGSQPQHF
TRBV9	NA	many	TRBJ1-3	TGTGCCAGCAGCGTGCTCTGGGACGCAGGAAACACCATATATTTT	CASSVLWDAGNTIYF
TRBV9	TRBD1	NA	TRBJ2-2	TGTGCCAGCAGCACGGGACAGACGAACACCGGGGAGCTGTTTTTT	CASSTGQTNTGELFF